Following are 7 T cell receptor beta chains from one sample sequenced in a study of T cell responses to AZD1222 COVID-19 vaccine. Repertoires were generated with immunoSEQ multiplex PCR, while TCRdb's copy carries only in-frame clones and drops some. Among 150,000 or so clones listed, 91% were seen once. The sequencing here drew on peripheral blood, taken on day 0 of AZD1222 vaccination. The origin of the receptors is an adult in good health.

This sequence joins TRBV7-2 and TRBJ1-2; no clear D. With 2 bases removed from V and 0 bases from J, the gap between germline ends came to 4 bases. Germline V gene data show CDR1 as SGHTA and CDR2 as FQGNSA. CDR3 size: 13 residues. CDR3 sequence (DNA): TGTGCCAGCAGCTTAAAAGCTAACTATGGCTACACCTTC. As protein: CASSLKANYGYTF.

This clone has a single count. CDR3 residues: CASSKGDRPSEQPQHF. The DNA of the CDR3 is TGTGCCAGCAGCAAGGGGGACCGACCGTCCGAGCAGCCCCAGCATTTT. The chain uses TRBV3-1 (or the pseudogene TRBV3-2) and TRBJ1-5, with D possibly being TRBD1 (6 bases). The germline gives CDR1 LGHDT, CDR2 YNNKEL (reference sequence). The length of the CDR3 is 16 residues. Deletions cut 5 bases from V and 7 bases from J, with 21 bases between.

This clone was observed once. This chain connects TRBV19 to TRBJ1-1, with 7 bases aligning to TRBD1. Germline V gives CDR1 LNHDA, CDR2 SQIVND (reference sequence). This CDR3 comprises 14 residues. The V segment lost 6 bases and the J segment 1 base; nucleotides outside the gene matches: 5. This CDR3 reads CASSRDRANTEAFF. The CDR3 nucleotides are TGTGCCAGTAGCCGGGACAGAGCGAACACTGAAGCTTTCTTT.

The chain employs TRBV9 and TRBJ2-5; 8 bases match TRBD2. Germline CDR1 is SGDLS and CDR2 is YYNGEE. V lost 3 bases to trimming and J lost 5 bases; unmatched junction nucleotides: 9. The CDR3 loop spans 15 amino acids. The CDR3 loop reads CASSAPREGGETQYF. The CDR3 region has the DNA TGTGCCAGCAGCGCCCCCCGGGAGGGCGGGGAGACCCAGTACTTC.

The CDR3 DNA sequence: TGTGCCAGCAGAGGTTCGGGACAGGGGGTCGGAGAGACCCAGTACTTC. Translated: CASRGSGQGVGETQYF. The chain employs TRBV5-4 and TRBJ2-5, with 11 positions matching TRBD1. Germline trimming cut 5 bases from V and 4 bases from J; bases unmatched to any gene: 10. The length of the CDR3 is 16 residues. The germline V gene encodes CDR1 SGHNT and CDR2 YYREEE (reference sequence).

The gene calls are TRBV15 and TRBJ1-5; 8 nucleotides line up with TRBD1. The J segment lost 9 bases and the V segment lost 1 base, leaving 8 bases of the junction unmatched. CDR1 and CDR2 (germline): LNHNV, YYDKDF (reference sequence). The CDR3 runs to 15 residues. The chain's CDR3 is CATSRADRELLPQHF. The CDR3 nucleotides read TGTGCCACCAGCAGAGCGGACAGGGAGCTTCTGCCCCAGCATTTT.

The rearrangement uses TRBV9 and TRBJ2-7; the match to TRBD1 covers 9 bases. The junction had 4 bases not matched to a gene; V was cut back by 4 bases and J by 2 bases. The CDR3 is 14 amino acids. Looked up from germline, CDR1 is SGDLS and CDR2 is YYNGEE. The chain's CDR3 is CASSNRDRAYEQYF. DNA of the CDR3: TGTGCCAGCAGCAACCGGGACAGGGCCTACGAGCAGTACTTC.